This T cell receptor beta chain originates from a study of blood T cells in healthy people across ages. Study observations and caveats: Roughly linear declines in TCR beta diversity per million T cells occurred with age.

Together with a sample-barcoded 5' primer, a J-beta primer mix was included in a second PCR lasting roughly 6 to 12 cycles. TCRdb re-called the 5' RACE reads through MiXCR, storing one row per CDR3 protein. Among 1.5 million to 2 million distinct CDR3 sequences, about 32% were seen once, and the ten largest hold about 11%. Points on this clonotype: Its antigen is currently unknown.

The CDR3 has 14 amino acids. Germline assignment: CDR1 SGHRS and CDR2 YFSETQ. With 0 bases removed from V and 7 bases from J, the gap between germline ends came to 13 bases. This chain uses TRBV5-1 with TRBJ1-1; no definite D call. This TCR was recovered from a woman aged 25-40 years in good health. Sequenced input: blood. The DNA for the CDR3 is TGCGCCAGCAGCTTGGTCACCGGAGAGAATGAAGCTTTCTTT. Encoded protein: CASSLVTGENEAFF.